These 32 T cell receptor beta chains share one sample of origin, sequenced in a study of beta chain features in type 1 diabetes. Since all of the isolated RNA was reverse transcribed, expressed TCRB transcripts were what got sequenced. TCRdb keeps only in-frame clones here, not all; method: immunoSEQ multiplex PCR. The sample contains 400,000 to 500,000 clones, about 14% of which appear only once. Sequencing was performed on naive CD4+ T cells from blood. The receptor set was obtained from a man aged 30 to 39 in good health.

This clone was counted only a few times. The genes are TRBV6-5 and TRBJ2-4; TRBD2 might be the D (6 bases). The germline CDR1 and CDR2 sequences are MNHEY and SVGAGI. This CDR3 spans 13 amino acids. The ends were cut back, 2 bases at V and 7 bases at J, with 9 bases in the middle. CDR3 in DNA: TGTGCCAGCAGTTACGGTCGGGGGAACATTCAGTACTTC. Translation gives CASSYGRGNIQYF.

This chain uses TRBV7-9 with TRBJ2-6; D call uncertain. With 7 bases removed from V and 4 bases from J, the gap between germline ends came to 14 bases. Germline V gene sequence: CDR1 SEHNR, CDR2 FQNEAQ (reference sequence). This CDR3 is built from 15 residues. The DNA of the CDR3 is TGTGCCAGCACGACCTCGGGCACCGGGGCCAACGTCCTGACTTTC. Translated: CASTTSGTGANVLTF.

The chain is built from TRBV6-5 and TRBJ1-2; D possibly corresponds to TRBD1 (6 bases). The CDR3 spans 16 residues. Trimming cost V 2 bases and J 4 bases, with 17 bases left between them. CDR1 is MNHEY, CDR2 SVGAGI, per germline. The CDR3 reads CASSYRTAPELYGYTF. CDR3 in DNA: TGTGCCAGCAGTTACAGGACAGCCCCTGAGCTCTATGGCTACACCTTC.

This clone has just a few counts. This chain joins TRBV4-3 and TRBJ1-2; 9 bases are a match to TRBD1. This CDR3 is built from 15 residues. Germline assignment: CDR1 LGHNA and CDR2 YSLEER. The V segment lost 4 bases and the J segment 3 bases; nucleotides outside the gene matches: 6. The CDR3 reads CASSPQGQGDYGYTF. The CDR3 DNA reads TGCGCCAGCAGCCCTCAGGGACAGGGAGACTATGGCTACACCTTC.

About this clone itself: The same CDR3 can be traced to other DNA sequences in this sample. V gene TRBV15 combines with J gene TRBJ2-5; weak D call: TRBD1 (5 bases). V lost 0 bases, J lost 4 bases, and 6 bases lay in between. The CDR3 has 13 residues. The V gene's germline CDR1 is LNHNV and CDR2 YYDKDF (reference sequence). The CDR3 loop is CATSRDRAETQYF. The CDR3 DNA follows: TGTGCCACCAGCAGAGACAGGGCAGAGACCCAGTACTTC. The full variable domain, its missing parts supplied by reference TRBV15 and TRBJ2-5, is DAMVIQNPRYQVTQFGKPVTLSCSQTLNHNVMYWYQQKSSQAPKLLFHYYDKDFNNEADTPDNFQSRRPNTSFCFLDIRSPGLGDTAMYLCATSRDRAETQYFGPGTRLLVL.

The chain couples TRBV7-3 to TRBJ2-3; 9 bases align to TRBD2. V was clipped by 5 bases and J by 6 bases; unmatched bases: 6. In germline, CDR1 is SGHTA, CDR2 FQGTGA. The CDR3 is made up of 14 amino acids. The CDR3 loop is CASSPGTSFDTQYF. CDR3 in DNA: TGTGCCAGCAGCCCTGGGACTAGCTTCGATACGCAGTATTTT.

The rearrangement joins TRBV7-2 to TRBJ2-1; 8 bases agree with TRBD2. Germline V gives CDR1 SGHTA, CDR2 FQGNSA. With 4 bases clipped from V and 5 bases from J, the junction kept 16 bases outside the gene matches. The CDR3 length is 18 residues. As DNA, the CDR3 is TGTGCCAGCAGCTCCTATTCGTGGGGGCTAGCGGGTAACAATGAGCAGTTCTTC. As protein: CASSSYSWGLAGNNEQFF.

This clone was observed a few times. This chain connects TRBV4-3 to TRBJ1-2; the D is unclear. Germline values: CDR1 LGHNA, CDR2 YSLEER. V lost 0 bases and J 0 bases, leaving 8 bases between the germline ends. The CDR3 contains 15 residues. CDR3 DNA sequence: TGCGCCAGCAGCCAAGAGTTCAGAGCTAACTATGGCTACACCTTC. Protein product: CASSQEFRANYGYTF.

V and J are TRBV7-9 and TRBJ2-1; D not resolved. The CDR3 extends over 15 amino acids. The V end was cut by 7 bases, the J end by 14 bases, with 27 bases between. From germline, CDR1 is SEHNR and CDR2 FQNEAQ (reference sequence). CDR3 region: CASTLFTNKVQSEFF. CDR3 sequence (DNA): TGTGCCAGCACCCTTTTTACAAATAAAGTCCAGTCGGAGTTCTTC.

This clone was picked up a small number of times. V gene TRBV30 combines with J gene TRBJ1-5; D not certain. This CDR3 is built from 12 residues. V lost 5 bases and J 6 bases, leaving 11 bases between the germline ends. Per the germline V gene, CDR1 is GTSNPN and CDR2 is SVGIG (reference sequence). CDR3 loop: CAWDDLGQPQHF. The CDR3, as DNA: TGTGCCTGGGACGATCTGGGTCAGCCCCAGCATTTT.

There are many counts of this clone. The chain has TRBV9 and TRBJ2-5; D is unclear. The V gene's germline CDR1 is SGDLS and CDR2 YYNGEE. This CDR3 contains 11 residues. Trimming removed 0 bases from V and 4 bases from J, with 1 base in between. DNA for the CDR3: TGTGCCAGCAGCGTAGCAGAGACCCAGTACTTC. This encodes CASSVAETQYF.

The chain's CDR3 is CASSQVSGRQAFF. The CDR3 region has the DNA TGCGCCAGCAGCCAAGTGTCAGGAAGACAGGCTTTCTTT. V is TRBV4-1 and J is TRBJ1-1; D possibly corresponds to TRBD1 (5 bases). Germline lookup yields CDR1 MGHRA and CDR2 YSYEKL. The V end was cut by 1 base, the J end by 11 bases, with 14 bases between. CDR3 length: 13 residues.

The J gene is TRBJ2-5, the V gene TRBV29-1, with D perhaps matching TRBD1 or TRBD2 (5 bases each). The CDR3 has 14 residues. CDR1 is SQVTM, CDR2 ANQGSEA, per germline. With 4 bases removed from V and 5 bases from J, the gap between germline ends came to 17 bases. The CDR3 DNA sequence: TGCAGCGTTGGCGGGTCAGGGTTTTTGGAGACCCAGTACTTC. It specifies CSVGGSGFLETQYF.

A few counts support this clone. This chain joins TRBV2 and TRBJ1-1; 7 bases map to TRBD1. V shed 5 bases, J shed 1 base, and the junction held 4 bases outside the gene matches. Per germline, CDR1 SNHLY and CDR2 FYNNEI. The CDR3 is 14 residues long. The CDR3 here is CASSKDRPNTEAFF. In DNA, the CDR3 is TGTGCCAGCAGTAAGGACAGGCCGAACACTGAAGCTTTCTTT.

In its sample, this clone was seen a few times. This rearrangement joins TRBV7-2 to TRBJ1-6; 9 bases line up with TRBD1. Germline lookup yields CDR1 SGHTA and CDR2 FQGNSA. The CDR3 contains 13 residues. With 5 bases clipped from V and 8 bases from J, the junction kept 1 base outside the gene matches. The CDR3 spells CASSRDRDSPLHF. The DNA of the CDR3 is TGTGCCAGCAGCCGGGACAGGGATTCACCCCTCCACTTT.

This clone was detected only a few times. The CDR3 DNA is TGCGCCAGCAGCCAAGGCCGCGGGCGGGACCTGGGGGAGCTGGAAAAACTGTTTTTT. Amino acid sequence: CASSQGRGRDLGELEKLFF. V usage is TRBV4-1 and J usage is TRBJ1-4; TRBD1 might be the D (5 bases). This CDR3 contains 19 residues. CDR1 is MGHRA and CDR2 is YSYEKL in the germline V gene. V lost 1 base and J 8 bases, leaving 26 bases between the germline ends.

This clone was observed a handful of times. The rearrangement uses TRBV7-2 and TRBJ2-5; D is uncertain. CDR1 SGHTA and CDR2 FQGNSA come from the germline V gene. This CDR3 is 16 amino acids long. V was pared by 5 bases and J by 2 bases, with 18 bases between. DNA of the CDR3: TGTGCCAGCAGCCCCCGGACCTGGTCCCGACAAGAGACCCAGTACTTC. Protein product: CASSPRTWSRQETQYF. Full variable domain (remainder filled in from reference TRBV7-2 and TRBJ2-5): GAGVSQSPSNKVTEKGKDVELRCDPISGHTALYWYRQSLGQGLEFLIYFQGNSAPDKSGLPSDRFSAERTGGSVSTLTIQRTQQEDSAVYLCASSPRTWSRQETQYFGPGTRLLVL.

This clone was seen more than once but under ten times. The gene calls are TRBV11-2 and TRBJ2-1; 7 bases map to TRBD2. CDR3 length: 17 amino acids. Germline CDR1 reads SGHAT; CDR2 reads FQNNGV. Trimming at V came to 1 base and at J to 3 bases, leaving 9 bases not matched to a gene. Written as DNA, the CDR3 is TGTGCCAGCAGCTTAGCTGGGCTAGCGGCCTTCTACAATGAGCAGTTCTTC. As protein: CASSLAGLAAFYNEQFF.

This clone was seen more than once but under ten times. This chain links TRBV6-5 with TRBJ2-5; D is possibly TRBD2 (5 bases). V was cut by 2 bases and J by 5 bases, with 9 bases left in between. The CDR3 consists of 13 residues. The germline gives CDR1 MNHEY, CDR2 SVGAGI. CDR3 nucleotides: TGTGCCAGCAGTTACGAGGGAAGGGAGACCCAGTACTTC. It codes for CASSYEGRETQYF.

This clone was counted between two and nine times. V gene TRBV30 combines with J gene TRBJ1-2; 7 nucleotides agree with TRBD1. The V segment lost 7 bases and the J segment 5 bases; nucleotides outside the gene matches: 4. CDR3 length: 11 residues. The germline gives CDR1 GTSNPN, CDR2 SVGIG (reference sequence). In DNA, the CDR3 is TGTGCCTCCTACAGGGGTTATGGCTACACCTTC. Residues: CASYRGYGYTF.

This clone was seen a few times. The CDR3 reads CASSSQQRAFRHNEQFF. As DNA, the CDR3 is TGTGCCAGCAGCTCCCAGCAAAGAGCCTTTAGGCACAATGAGCAGTTCTTC. The V gene is TRBV7-2, the J gene TRBJ2-1; no clear D. V lost 4 bases, J lost 5 bases, and 21 bases lay in between. The CDR3 has 17 amino acids. Germline CDR1 and CDR2: SGHTA and FQGNSA.

This clone showed up just a few times. The gene calls are TRBV27 and TRBJ2-7; tentatively, D is TRBD1 (5 bases). Germline loops: CDR1 MNHEY, CDR2 SMNVEV (reference sequence). The CDR3 contains 13 residues. V gave up 2 bases and J gave up 3 bases, with 8 bases separating them. CDR3 nucleotide sequence: TGTGCCAGCAGTTTAAGACAGTACTACGAGCAGTACTTC. Translated: CASSLRQYYEQYF.

The CDR3 region has the DNA TGTGCCATCAGCGACGGACAGGGCTTACAGTTCTTC. Residues: CAISDGQGLQFF. This sequence joins TRBV10-3 and TRBJ2-1; 8 nucleotides align to TRBD1. The CDR3 runs 12 residues. Germline assignment: CDR1 ENHRY and CDR2 SYGVKD. The junction had 8 bases not matched to a gene; V was cut back by 6 bases and J by 13 bases.

This chain uses TRBV5-4 with TRBJ2-1, with D uncertain. There are 12 residues in the CDR3. CDR1 SGHNT and CDR2 YYREEE come from the germline V gene (reference sequence). Trimming took 6 bases from V and 4 from J, leaving 8 bases between them. CDR3 in amino acids: CASTDIYNEQFF. The CDR3 DNA reads as TGTGCCAGCACCGACATATACAATGAGCAGTTCTTC. Full variable domain (outside the CDR3, taken from reference TRBV5-4 and TRBJ2-1): ETGVTQSPTHLIKTRGQQVTLRCSSQSGHNTVSWYQQALGQGPQFIFQYYREEENGRGNFPPRFSGLQFPNYSSELNVNALELDDSALYLCASTDIYNEQFFGPGTRLTVL.

The CDR3 protein is CASSVAPVNEQFF. CDR3 coding DNA: TGTGCCAGCAGCGTAGCTCCGGTAAATGAGCAGTTCTTC. The rearrangement joins TRBV9 to TRBJ2-1, with D uncertain. The V gene's germline CDR1 is SGDLS and CDR2 YYNGEE. V dropped 0 bases and J dropped 7 bases, with 8 bases sitting between them. The CDR3 is 13 amino acids.

This clone was detected only a few times. DNA of the CDR3: TGTGCTAGTGGTTTAGAATCCTTGAACTACAATGAGCAGTTCTTC. It encodes CASGLESLNYNEQFF. The chain carries TRBV12-5 and TRBJ2-1; D gene ambiguous. The germline CDR1 and CDR2 sequences are LGHNT and FRNRAP. This CDR3 comprises 15 residues. The germline V and J ends were trimmed by 3 bases and 3 bases, with 12 bases remaining between them.

This clone was seen a handful of times. The rearrangement links TRBV7-2 to TRBJ2-2; a weak D match, TRBD2 (6 bases). Trimming shortened V by 1 base and J by 6 bases, and 9 bases separated the two germline ends. Germline V gene data show CDR1 as SGHTA and CDR2 as FQGNSA. The CDR3 runs 14 residues. The chain's CDR3 is CASSLGRESGELFF. The CDR3 DNA is TGTGCCAGCAGCTTAGGACGGGAGTCCGGGGAGCTGTTTTTT.

This clone was detected only a few times. The chain carries TRBV5-4 and TRBJ1-6, with TRBD1 matching over 8 bases. V lost 1 base to trimming and J lost 11 bases; unmatched junction nucleotides: 5. Germline loops: CDR1 SGHNT, CDR2 YYREEE (reference sequence). CDR3 length: 14 residues. The CDR3 nucleotides read TGTGCCAGCAGCTTGCAGGGGGCGGGAGCACCCCTCCACTTT. Translation gives CASSLQGAGAPLHF.

The chain recombines TRBV7-9 with TRBJ2-5, with 7 bases matching TRBD2. This CDR3 contains 17 residues. The germline CDR1 and CDR2 sequences are SEHNR and FQNEAQ (reference sequence). J gave up 3 bases and V 5 bases, and 15 bases lay outside the gene matches. The CDR3 DNA reads as TGTGCCAGCAGCCAACTTGGGCCGGGGAGGGCCGAAGAGACCCAGTACTTC. It yields the protein CASSQLGPGRAEETQYF.

This clone was counted ten times or more. V and J are TRBV7-9 and TRBJ2-3, with D uncertain. Trimming left V 10 bases short and J 4 bases short, with 9 bases between. This CDR3 is built from 11 residues. Germline lookup yields CDR1 SEHNR and CDR2 FQNEAQ (reference sequence). The CDR3 region has the DNA TGTGCCACTTCAACGGCAGATACGCAGTATTTT. This encodes CATSTADTQYF.

This clone has more than one count but fewer than ten. The V and J genes are TRBV18 and TRBJ2-3; 10 bases align to TRBD2. The V gene end was trimmed by 5 bases and the J gene end by 6 bases; junction bases not matched to a gene: 8. This CDR3 comprises 15 residues. CDR1 and CDR2 from the germline V gene are KGHSH and LQKENI. CDR3 residues: CASSSSGGAGDTQYF. The CDR3 region has the DNA TGTGCCAGCTCATCAAGCGGGGGGGCCGGTGATACGCAGTATTTT.

A few counts support this clone. This sample includes further DNA sequences coding for the same CDR3. This sequence joins TRBV7-9 and TRBJ2-1; 9 nucleotides agree with TRBD2. Germline CDR1 is SEHNR and CDR2 is FQNEAQ (reference sequence). V was clipped by 5 bases and J by 3 bases; unmatched bases: 8. This CDR3 spans 16 amino acids. The CDR3, as DNA: TGTGCCAGCAGCCTTCGGCGACTAGCGGACTACAATGAGCAGTTCTTC. It specifies CASSLRRLADYNEQFF.